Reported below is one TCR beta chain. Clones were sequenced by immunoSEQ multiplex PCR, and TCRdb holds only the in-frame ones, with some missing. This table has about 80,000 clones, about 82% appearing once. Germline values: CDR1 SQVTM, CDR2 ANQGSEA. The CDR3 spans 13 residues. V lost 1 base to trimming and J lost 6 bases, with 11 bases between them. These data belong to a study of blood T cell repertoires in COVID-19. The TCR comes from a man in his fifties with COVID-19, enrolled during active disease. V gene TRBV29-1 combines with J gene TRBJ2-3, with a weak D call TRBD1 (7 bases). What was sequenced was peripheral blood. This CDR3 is CSVEGQGGDTQYF. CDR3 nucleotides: TGCAGCGTTGAAGGACAGGGAGGCGATACGCAGTATTTT.